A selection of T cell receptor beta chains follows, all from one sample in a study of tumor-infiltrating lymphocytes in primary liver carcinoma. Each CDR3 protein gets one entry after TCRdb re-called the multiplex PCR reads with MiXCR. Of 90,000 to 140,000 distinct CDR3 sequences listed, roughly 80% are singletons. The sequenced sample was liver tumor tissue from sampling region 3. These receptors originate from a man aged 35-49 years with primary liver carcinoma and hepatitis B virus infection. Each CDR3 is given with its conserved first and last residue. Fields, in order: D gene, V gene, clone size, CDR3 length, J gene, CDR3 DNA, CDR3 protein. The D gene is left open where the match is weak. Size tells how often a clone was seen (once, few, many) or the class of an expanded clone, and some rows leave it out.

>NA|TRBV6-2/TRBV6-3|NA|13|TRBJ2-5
TGTGCCAACAATTCCGACTCCTGGGAGACCCAGTACTTC
CANNSDSWETQYF
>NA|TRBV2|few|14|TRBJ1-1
TGTGCCAGCAGTGCACCGGGGGGGGTCGCTGAAGCTTTCTTT
CASSAPGGVAEAFF
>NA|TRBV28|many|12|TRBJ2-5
TGTGCCAGCAGAGGGCTGGGGGAGACCCAGTACTTC
CASRGLGETQYF
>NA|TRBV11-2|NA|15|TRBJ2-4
TGTGACAGGACCGCTTCCGCGGTAGCCAAAAACATTCATTACTTC
CDRTASAVAKNIHYF
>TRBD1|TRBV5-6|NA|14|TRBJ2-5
TGTGCCGACAGCTCAGGGCGACAGGGTCTGCCCCAGTATTTC
CADSSGRQGLPQYF
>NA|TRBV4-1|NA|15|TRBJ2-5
TGCGCCAGCAGCCAAGATTTGGGCTCCAGAGAGACCCACTACTTC
CASSQDLGSRETHYF
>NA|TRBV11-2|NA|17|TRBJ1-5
TGTACCAGCAGCTTAGTGGGGGTAACAGGGAGCAATCAGCCCCATCATTTT
CTSSLVGVTGSNQPHHF
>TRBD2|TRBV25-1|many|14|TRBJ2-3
TGTGCCAGCCAAATAGCGGGGGGCACAGATACGCAGTATTTT
CASQIAGGTDTQYF
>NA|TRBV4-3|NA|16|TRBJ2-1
TGCGCCAGCAGCCAAGATGGAGGTAGCGGCTACAATGAGCAGTTATTC
CASSQDGGSGYNEQLF
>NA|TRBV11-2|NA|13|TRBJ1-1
TGTGCCAACGGCTTAAACAGAGACACTGAAGCTTTCTTT
CANGLNRDTEAFF
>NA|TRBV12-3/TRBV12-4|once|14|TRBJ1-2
TGTGTCAGCAGTGCACAAAACATGGACTATGGCTACACCTTC
CVSSAQNMDYGYTF
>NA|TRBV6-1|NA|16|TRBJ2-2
TGTGCCAGAAGTGAAGCTCCGGGAGAGGGGACCGGGGAGCTGTTTTTT
CARSEAPGEGTGELFF
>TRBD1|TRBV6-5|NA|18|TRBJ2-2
TGTGCCAGCAGTCATCGTCCCCCAACAGGGGCGAACACCGGGGAGCTGTTTTTT
CASSHRPPTGANTGELFF
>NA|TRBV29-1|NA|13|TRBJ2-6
TGCAGCGTTGCAGGGTCTGGGTCCAACGTCCTGAATTTC
CSVAGSGSNVLNF
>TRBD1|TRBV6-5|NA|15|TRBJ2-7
TGTGCCAGCAATCCCCAGGGGGATAGCTCCTACAAGCAGTATTTC
CASNPQGDSSYKQYF
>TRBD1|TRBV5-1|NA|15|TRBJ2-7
TGCGGCAGCAGCTTGGATGTAGGGGGCTTCTACGAGCAGTACTTC
CGSSLDVGGFYEQYF
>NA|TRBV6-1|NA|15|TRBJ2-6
TGTGCCAGCAGTTCCCGAGGGGCTGGGGCCAACGTCCTGACATTC
CASSSRGAGANVLTF
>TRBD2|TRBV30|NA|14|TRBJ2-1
TGTACCTGGAGTAGCGGGAGGTGGTTAAATGAACAGTTCTTC
CTWSSGRWLNEQFF
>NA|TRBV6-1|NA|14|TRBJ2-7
TGTGCCAGCAGTGAACAGAGCTTCTCCTACGTGCAGTACTTT
CASSEQSFSYVQYF
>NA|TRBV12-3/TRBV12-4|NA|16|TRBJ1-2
TGTGCCAGCAGTTTAGGTATCAGACCAAGAAACTATGGCTACACCTTC
CASSLGIRPRNYGYTF
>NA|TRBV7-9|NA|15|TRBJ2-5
TGTGCCAGCAGCCCCCTCCGGACAGCCCAAGAGAACCAGTACTTC
CASSPLRTAQENQYF
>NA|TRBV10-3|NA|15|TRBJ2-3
TGTGCCATCAGTGACCGTGAAGGGAGCACAGATACGCAGTATTTT
CAISDREGSTDTQYF
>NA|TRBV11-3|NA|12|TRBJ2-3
TGTGCTAGCAGCTACAACGAAGATACGCGGTATTTT
CASSYNEDTRYF
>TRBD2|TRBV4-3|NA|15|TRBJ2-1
TGCGCCGGCAGCCAAGATAGATCTAGCGGATTTGAGCAGTTCTTC
CAGSQDRSSGFEQFF
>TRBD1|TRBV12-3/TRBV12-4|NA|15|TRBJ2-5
TGTGCCAGCAGCTCCTGGACAGGGGTCGAAGAGACCCAATACTTC
CASSSWTGVEETQYF
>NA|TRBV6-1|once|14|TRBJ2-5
TGTGCCGGCAGAATGGCCTCCTCGGGGGAGACCCAGTACTTC
CAGRMASSGETQYF
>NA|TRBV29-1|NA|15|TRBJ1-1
TGCAGTGGTCTTCCGGGGTGGGGGATGAACACTGAAGCTTTCTTT
CSGLPGWGMNTEAFF
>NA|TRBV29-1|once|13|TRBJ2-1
TGCAGCCTTTCTAAGGTGGGATGCAATGAGCAGTTCTTC
CSLSKVGCNEQFF
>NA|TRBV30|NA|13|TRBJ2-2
TGTGCCTTCTGGACAGTTAACACCGGGGAGCTGTTTTTT
CAFWTVNTGELFF
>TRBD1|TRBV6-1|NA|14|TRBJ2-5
TGTGTCAGCAGGGAAGTTTGGGGGACAGGGACCCAGTACTTC
CVSREVWGTGTQYF
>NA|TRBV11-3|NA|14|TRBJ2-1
TGTGCCAGCAGCTCCACCGGCCCCTACAATGGGCAGTTCTTC
CASSSTGPYNGQFF